This T cell receptor (beta chain) was identified during a study of blood T cell repertoires in COVID-19. Study in general: Some COVID-19 samples were acute and others convalescent; all came from the United States, Italy and Spain. T cells, B-cell-depleted T cells, or PBMCs provided the cDNA or gDNA that served as material.

Authors' processing steps: Amplification of reference gene primers was used by the study to estimate nucleated cell counts. Assay: immunoSEQ multiplex PCR; the TCRdb copy retains only in-frame clones and omits some. That table gives V, J and clone size, and the DNA gave D and trimming. The sample has approximately 180,000 clones, 90% seen once; the top ten hold 0.53%. CDR1 and CDR2 (germline): LNHDA, SQIVND (reference sequence). The V end was cut by 9 bases, the J end by 4 bases, with 19 bases between. This CDR3 is 14 amino acids long. The chain recombines TRBV19 with TRBJ2-7; tentative D call: TRBD2 (6 bases). This clonotype was sampled from a man aged 45 to 65 with acute or convalescent COVID-19. The sequencing input was peripheral blood. CDR3 amino acids: CARALTGDEYEQYF. CDR3 DNA sequence: TGTGCCAGAGCCCTAACGGGAGACGAGTACGAGCAGTACTTC. Full variable domain (rest looked up from reference TRBV19 and TRBJ2-7): DGGITQSPKYLFRKEGQNVTLSCEQNLNHDAMYWYRQDPGQGLRLIYYSQIVNDFQKGDIAEGYSVSREKKESFPLTVTSAQKNPTAFYLCARALTGDEYEQYFGPGTRLTVT.